This TCR beta chain derives from a study of identical twins. Study results and caveats: Sharing of beta out-of-frame sequences by twins showed a weaker excess. Within twin pairs, the out-of-frame alpha sequences they shared showed excess low generation probability.

Donors uniformly comprised healthy Caucasians. A template switching step contributed a universal primer site, while unique molecular identifiers were present in the cDNA. TCRdb re-called the 5' RACE reads through MiXCR, storing one row per CDR3 protein. The repertoire holds some 330,000 distinct CDR3 sequences, with roughly 10% as singletons. The CDR3 consists of 14 residues. The germline CDR1 and CDR2 sequences are MNHNY and SVGAGI (reference sequence). V shed 4 bases and J shed 0 bases, with 8 bases lying between them. This clonotype was seen many times. What it recognizes is unknown. The sequencing sample was made of naive T cells sorted from blood. The source of this sequence is a woman aged 50 to 65 in good health. This rearrangement joins TRBV6-6 to TRBJ2-3, with D possibly TRBD2 on 6 matching bases. The DNA for the CDR3 is TGTGCCAGCAGTTGGGCGGGAAGCACAGATACGCAGTATTTT. This encodes CASSWAGSTDTQYF.